The 28 T cell receptor beta chains presented below share a single source sample, sequenced in a study of T cell responses to AZD1222 COVID-19 vaccine. TCRdb's copy holds only in-frame clones and misses some; the assay was immunoSEQ multiplex PCR. This sample yields 75,000 to 100,000 clones, of which about 88% are seen a single time; about 2.5% belongs to the top ten. This sample comprised peripheral blood, obtained on day 0 of AZD1222 vaccination. These receptors were taken from an adult in good health.

The chain recombines TRBV6-5 with TRBJ1-3, with 8 bases matching TRBD1. CDR1 is MNHEY, CDR2 SVGAGI, per germline. V shed 2 bases and J 2 bases; nucleotides not matched to a gene: 2. This CDR3 is 15 amino acids long. This CDR3 reads CASSYPGQAGNTIYF. Here the CDR3 DNA reads TGTGCCAGCAGTTACCCGGGACAGGCTGGAAACACCATATATTTT.

V gene TRBV27 combines with J gene TRBJ1-2, with TRBD1 matching 7 bases. The CDR3 runs 14 residues. Looked up from germline, CDR1 is MNHEY and CDR2 is SMNVEV (reference sequence). Losses at the gene ends were 0 bases for V and 8 bases for J; bases not matched to a gene: 6. CDR3 nucleotides: TGTGCCAGCAGTTTATCTGACAGGGTTCACGGCTACACCTTC. This codes for CASSLSDRVHGYTF.

This clone was counted between two and nine times. No DNA is shown, since the ends of the CDR3 on it are uncertain; the CDR3 is the one TCRdb lists. The chain couples TRBV6-5 to TRBJ1-2; the D call TRBD1 from the table was never checked on the DNA. The CDR3 is 13 amino acids long, termini counted. Germline CDR1 reads MNHEY; CDR2 reads SVGAGI. The CDR3 region is CASSSSTGDGYTF.

The chain links TRBV2 to TRBJ2-5; 9 nucleotides line up with TRBD2. V was pared by 4 bases and J by 5 bases, with 11 bases of the junction left unmatched. The germline V gene has CDR1 SNHLY and CDR2 FYNNEI. This CDR3 region has 16 residues. The DNA for the CDR3 is TGTGCCAGCAGTGGGCCAGCGGGGGGTCCCTCGGAGACCCAGTACTTC. This encodes CASSGPAGGPSETQYF.

The chain carries TRBV11-3 and TRBJ1-2, with D hard to call. This CDR3 has 14 residues. The ends were cut back, 5 bases at V and 8 bases at J, with 18 bases in the middle. CDR1 and CDR2 from the germline V gene are SGHNT and YENEEA. The chain's CDR3 is CASSVDFSSAGYTF. The CDR3 nucleotides are TGTGCCAGCAGCGTCGATTTCTCCAGTGCCGGCTACACCTTC.

The rearrangement joins TRBV6-2 or TRBV6-3 to TRBJ2-3, with 11 bases aligning to TRBD2. V lost 5 bases to trimming and J lost 4 bases; unmatched junction nucleotides: 5. Germline V gives CDR1 MNHEY, CDR2 SVGEGT. CDR3 length: 15 amino acids. The CDR3 DNA follows: TGTGCCAGCAGTAGTACTAGCGGGGGCCCAGATACGCAGTATTTT. Amino acids: CASSSTSGGPDTQYF.

This sequence joins TRBV7-2 and TRBJ1-2, with D perhaps TRBD1 (5 bases). CDR3 length equals 13 residues. The germline CDR1 and CDR2 sequences are SGHTA and FQGNSA. V was cut by 4 bases and J by 4 bases, with 10 bases left in between. DNA of the CDR3: TGTGCCAGCAGCTCCCCGGGGGTCTATGGCTACACCTTC. Its translation: CASSSPGVYGYTF.

The chain couples TRBV3-1 (or the pseudogene TRBV3-2) to TRBJ1-1, with 9 bases matching TRBD1. V dropped 6 bases and J dropped 0; count of bases not matched to a gene: 11. The CDR3 covers 17 residues. Germline CDR1 LGHDT, CDR2 YNNKEL (reference sequence). CDR3 protein: CASRLTGGAGMNTEAFF. The CDR3, as DNA: TGTGCCAGCAGACTTACAGGGGGCGCTGGGATGAACACTGAAGCTTTCTTT.

The genes are TRBV7-9 and TRBJ2-1; D not certain. The CDR3 is 14 residues long. CDR1 and CDR2 (germline): SEHNR, FQNEAQ (reference sequence). Between the trimmed V and J ends, which lost 1 base and 2 bases, there was a span of 6 bases. The DNA of the CDR3 is TGTGCCAGCAGCTTAGGGCAGACCTACAATGAGCAGTTCTTC. It translates to CASSLGQTYNEQFF. Drawing the rest from reference TRBV7-9 and TRBJ2-1, the complete variable domain is DTGVSQNPRHKITKRGQNVTFRCDPISEHNRLYWYRQTLGQGPEFLTYFQNEAQLEKSRLLSDRFSAERPKGSFSTLEIQRTEQGDSAMYLCASSLGQTYNEQFFGPGTRLTVL.

The rearrangement links TRBV4-2 to TRBJ1-2, with D possibly TRBD1 on 5 matching bases. Germline CDR1 is LGHNA and CDR2 is YNFKEQ. The CDR3 contains 16 residues. Trimming removed 0 bases from V and 8 bases from J, with 19 bases in between. CDR3 DNA sequence: TGTGCCAGCAGCCAAGAGATGGGACCGGATGGCAGAGGCTACACCTTC. Protein product: CASSQEMGPDGRGYTF.

The chain couples TRBV13 to TRBJ2-1; 8 bases align to TRBD2. The germline CDR1 and CDR2 sequences are PRHDT and FYEKMQ (reference sequence). Trimming removed 5 bases from V and 5 bases from J; junction bases left unmatched: 8. This CDR3 has 15 residues. Written as DNA, the CDR3 is TGTGCCAGCAGCCCCAGACTAGCGCACCACAATGAGCAGTTCTTC. It encodes CASSPRLAHHNEQFF.

V usage is TRBV3-1 (or the pseudogene TRBV3-2) and J usage is TRBJ2-3; no definite D call. The CDR3 is 13 amino acids. CDR1 LGHDT and CDR2 YNNKEL come from the germline V gene (reference sequence). V dropped 4 bases and J dropped 9 bases, with 14 bases sitting between them. The CDR3 loop reads CASSPALTPTQYF. CDR3 DNA: TGTGCCAGCAGCCCCGCACTGACACCGACGCAGTATTTT.

The V and J genes are TRBV11-3 and TRBJ2-5, with TRBD2 matching over 8 bases. The CDR3 length is 14 residues. V lost 2 bases to trimming and J lost 5 bases; unmatched junction nucleotides: 4. Germline loops: CDR1 SGHNT, CDR2 YENEEA. The CDR3 reads CASSLPGGGETQYF. CDR3 DNA: TGTGCCAGCAGCTTACCCGGGGGGGGCGAGACCCAGTACTTC.

The chain is built from TRBV5-1 and TRBJ1-5; the D gene is possibly TRBD1 (5 bases). The CDR3 is 13 residues long. Germline CDR1 is SGHRS and CDR2 is YFSETQ. Trimming took off 5 bases at V and 1 base at J, with 7 bases between the two ends. As DNA, the CDR3 is TGCGCCAGCAGTCGGGACAGCAATCAGCCCCAGCATTTT. It translates to CASSRDSNQPQHF.

In this sample, this clone turned up once. The chain links TRBV7-8 to TRBJ2-7; TRBD1 matches 9 bases. The CDR3 has 15 residues. The junction had 6 bases not matched to a gene; V was cut back by 2 bases and J by 4 bases. The germline V gene encodes CDR1 SGHVS and CDR2 FQNEAQ. The CDR3 DNA follows: TGTGCCAGCAGCTTACGGAGGGACAGGGTATACGAGCAGTACTTC. Translation gives CASSLRRDRVYEQYF.

The CDR3 DNA reads TGTGCCTGGAGTGTACATCGGGGATCGCACTATGGCTACACCTTC. Protein product: CAWSVHRGSHYGYTF. The chain is built from TRBV30 and TRBJ1-2; D gene ambiguous. CDR1 and CDR2 from the germline V gene are GTSNPN and SVGIG (reference sequence). The V and J ends lost 0 bases and 3 bases respectively, with 14 bases between them. This CDR3 contains 15 residues.

This chain links TRBV5-5 with TRBJ2-5, with 7 bases identical to TRBD1. V shed 4 bases and J 5 bases; nucleotides not matched to a gene: 5. Germline loops: CDR1 SGHKS, CDR2 YYEKEE (reference sequence). This CDR3 has 13 amino acids. This CDR3 reads CASSMTGSETQYF. DNA of the CDR3: TGTGCCAGCAGCATGACAGGGAGCGAGACCCAGTACTTC.

The rearrangement links TRBV7-9 to TRBJ1-1; D call uncertain. This CDR3 has 16 amino acids. V lost 2 bases, J lost 1 base, and 14 bases lay in between. The V gene's germline CDR1 is SEHNR and CDR2 FQNEAQ (reference sequence). CDR3 coding DNA: TGTGCCAGCAGCTTATCGTACTTGCCAACGAACACTGAAGCTTTCTTT. It codes for CASSLSYLPTNTEAFF.

This chain joins TRBV19 and TRBJ1-1, with 7 nucleotides matching TRBD1. Per germline, CDR1 LNHDA and CDR2 SQIVND (reference sequence). The length of the CDR3 is 16 residues. V was clipped by 2 bases and J by 6 bases; unmatched bases: 12. The CDR3 protein is CASSIRAGGPGPEAFF. Written as DNA, the CDR3 is TGTGCCAGTAGTATACGCGCAGGGGGGCCAGGCCCTGAAGCTTTCTTT.

V gene TRBV4-1 combines with J gene TRBJ1-6; D is possibly TRBD1 (6 bases). The germline V gene encodes CDR1 MGHRA and CDR2 YSYEKL. The V gene lost 1 base and the J gene lost 7 bases, with 11 bases spanning the gap. The CDR3 extends over 15 amino acids. The chain's CDR3 is CASSQGQGTNSPLHF. CDR3 DNA: TGCGCCAGCAGCCAAGGTCAGGGGACGAATTCACCCCTCCACTTT.

This clone was seen only once. V is TRBV5-1 and J is TRBJ2-3; D perhaps matches TRBD2 (8 bases). Germline CDR1 and CDR2: SGHRS and YFSETQ. This CDR3 comprises 16 residues. V was pared by 0 bases and J by 2 bases, with 13 bases between. The CDR3 region has the DNA TGCGCCAGCAGCTTGGCCGGGAGGGGGCCCACAGATACGCAGTATTTT. It codes for CASSLAGRGPTDTQYF.

The rearrangement uses TRBV10-3 and TRBJ1-5, with D maybe TRBD1 (5 bases). Trimming shortened V by 10 bases and J by 1 base, and 14 bases separated the two germline ends. The V gene's germline CDR1 is ENHRY and CDR2 SYGVKD. This CDR3 has 14 amino acids. CDR3 DNA: TGTGCCACCCAAACGGGGGACAGCAATCAGCCCCAGCATTTT. It is translated as CATQTGDSNQPQHF.

The rearrangement links TRBV30 to TRBJ1-1, with a weak D call TRBD1 (5 bases). With 2 bases removed from V and 4 bases from J, the gap between germline ends came to 11 bases. Germline loops: CDR1 GTSNPN, CDR2 SVGIG (reference sequence). The CDR3 consists of 13 residues. For the CDR3, the DNA is TGTGCCTGGAGTACAAGTGGGGGCACTGAAGCTTTCTTT. Protein product: CAWSTSGGTEAFF.

V usage is TRBV5-1 and J usage is TRBJ1-1; a possible D gene is TRBD1 (6 bases). Trimming pared 2 bases from V and 4 bases from J, leaving 9 bases between. Looked up from germline, CDR1 is SGHRS and CDR2 is YFSETQ. This CDR3 is built from 13 residues. The CDR3, as DNA: TGCGCCAGCAGCTTAGGGGGGAGCACTGAAGCTTTCTTT. It specifies CASSLGGSTEAFF.

V is TRBV7-2 and J is TRBJ2-7, with unresolved D. Germline CDR1 SGHTA, CDR2 FQGNSA. The CDR3 is 13 amino acids. Trimming removed 5 bases at V and 0 bases at J, with 8 bases between. The CDR3 loop is CASSRPISYEQYF. The CDR3 nucleotides are TGTGCCAGCAGCCGCCCCATCTCCTACGAGCAGTACTTC. Supplemented by reference TRBV7-2 and TRBJ2-7, the full variable domain reads GAGVSQSPSNKVTEKGKDVELRCDPISGHTALYWYRQSLGQGLEFLIYFQGNSAPDKSGLPSDRFSAERTGGSVSTLTIQRTQQEDSAVYLCASSRPISYEQYFGPGTRLTVT.

The chain recombines TRBV19 with TRBJ1-6; 9 nucleotides match TRBD1. The CDR3 consists of 14 residues. V was pared by 7 bases and J by 10 bases, with 8 bases of the junction left unmatched. Germline assignment: CDR1 LNHDA and CDR2 SQIVND (reference sequence). This CDR3 is CASTGTGTGSPLHF. The CDR3 region has the DNA TGTGCCAGTACGGGGACAGGGACCGGGTCACCCCTCCACTTT.

This clone was counted a few times. The chain combines TRBV19 with TRBJ1-5, with 8 bases fitting TRBD1. The CDR3 totals 17 residues. Trimming took 4 bases from V and 0 from J; bases not matched to a gene: 8. Per germline, CDR1 LNHDA and CDR2 SQIVND (reference sequence). In DNA form, the CDR3 reads TGTGCCAGTAGTAATCGTATGGGGACAGGTAGCAATCAGCCCCAGCATTTT. Residues: CASSNRMGTGSNQPQHF.

The chain uses TRBV6-5 and TRBJ2-7; D is possibly TRBD1 or TRBD2 (5 bases each). The germline gives CDR1 MNHEY, CDR2 SVGAGI. V was clipped by 7 bases and J by 12 bases, with 28 bases between them. This CDR3 is 15 amino acids long. CDR3 residues: CASTPIGKGSTSGYF. DNA for the CDR3: TGTGCCAGCACCCCGATCGGGAAGGGGTCTACGAGTGGGTACTTC.